A selection of T cell receptor beta chains follows, all from one sample in a study of shared clonotypes between healthy human individuals. Using immunoSEQ multiplex PCR, the repertoire was profiled, and TCRdb retains in-frame clones only, with some absent. The sample holds 2 million to 2.5 million clones, around 90% seen once. Sequences were obtained from naive CD4+ T cells from PBMCs. The source is a man between 18 and 35 years old in good health. Some clones in this sample may be carry-over from other donors' samples. The CDR3 runs from the conserved cysteine through the conserved F or W. A D gene is named only where the DNA matches it firmly. Expanded clones get a size class; other rows say once, few or many, or leave the size out.

V gene	CDR3 length	clone size	J gene	D gene	CDR3 protein	CDR3 DNA
TRBV28	16	NA	TRBJ1-1	NA	CASSLSATGPFLEAFF	TGTGCCAGCAGTTTATCCGCAACGGGGCCTTTTCTTGAAGCTTTCTTT
TRBV30	14	once	TRBJ1-6	NA	CACNLGQYNSPLHF	TGTGCCTGTAACCTCGGACAGTATAATTCACCCCTCCACTTT
TRBV28	15	NA	TRBJ2-7	TRBD2	CASSDLSGSAYEQYF	TGTGCCAGCAGTGACCTTAGCGGGAGTGCCTACGAGCAGTACTTC
TRBV6-1	17	NA	TRBJ1-4	NA	CASSEIRASATNEKLFF	TGTGCCAGCAGTGAAATACGGGCCTCTGCAACTAATGAAAAACTGTTTTTT
TRBV30	13	NA	TRBJ1-5	NA	CAWAPGGNQPQHF	TGTGCCTGGGCCCCTGGAGGCAATCAGCCCCAGCATTTT
TRBV7-9	14	NA	TRBJ2-3	NA	CASSLEGATDTQYF	TGTGCCAGCAGCTTAGAAGGAGCCACAGATACGCAGTATTTT
TRBV27	15	once	TRBJ1-1	NA	CASSPQPQGWTEAFF	TGTGCCAGCAGCCCACAGCCTCAGGGGTGGACTGAAGCTTTCTTT
TRBV29-1	17	NA	TRBJ1-5	TRBD1	CSVERGQGPYSNQPQHF	TGCAGCGTTGAGAGGGGACAGGGCCCTTATAGCAATCAGCCCCAGCATTTT
TRBV15	15	once	TRBJ1-2	NA	CATSRDSPGAGGYTF	TGTGCCACCAGCAGAGATAGTCCGGGGGCGGGTGGCTACACCTTC
TRBV4-2	16	NA	TRBJ2-1	TRBD2	CASSQALAGAVNEQFF	TGTGCCAGCAGCCAAGCCTTAGCGGGAGCGGTAAATGAGCAGTTCTTC
TRBV5-1	15	NA	TRBJ1-1	TRBD1	CASSSTTPGQGVGFF	TGCGCCAGCAGCTCCACGACACCGGGACAGGGGGTGGGTTTCTTT
TRBV30	17	NA	TRBJ2-2	NA	CAWALGRVSGNTGELFF	TGTGCCTGGGCCCTGGGTCGGGTTAGCGGTAACACCGGGGAGCTGTTTTTT
TRBV18	14	NA	TRBJ2-5	TRBD1	CASSPRGPQETQYF	TGTGCCAGCTCACCCAGGGGGCCCCAAGAGACCCAGTACTTC
TRBV28	13	once	TRBJ1-6	NA	CASSPTGNSPLHF	TGTGCCAGCAGTCCTACAGGGAATTCACCCCTCCACTTT
TRBV25-1	15	few	TRBJ1-1	NA	CASSDGRVGDTEAFF	TGTGCCAGCAGTGACGGTAGGGTGGGTGACACTGAAGCTTTCTTT
TRBV28	12	once	TRBJ2-7	NA	CASSLILSEQYF	TGTGCCAGCAGTTTAATTTTGAGCGAGCAGTACTTC
TRBV14	16	few	TRBJ1-2	TRBD1	CASSPADRGANYGYTF	TGTGCCAGCAGTCCCGCGGACAGGGGAGCTAACTATGGCTACACCTTC
TRBV9	16	NA	TRBJ1-5	NA	CASSVGVGAGNQPQHF	TGTGCCAGCAGCGTTGGTGTTGGGGCAGGGAATCAGCCCCAGCATTTT
TRBV28	12	NA	TRBJ1-4	NA	CASRQANEKLFF	TGTGCCAGCCGTCAGGCTAATGAAAAACTGTTTTTT
TRBV2	16	NA	TRBJ2-5	NA	CASSDIRLENQETQYF	TGTGCCAGCAGTGATATCCGTCTCGAAAACCAAGAGACCCAGTACTTC
TRBV7-2	15	NA	TRBJ1-5	TRBD1	CASSPLGDRVKPQHF	TGTGCCAGCAGTCCTTTGGGGGACAGGGTCAAGCCCCAGCATTTT
TRBV6-1	15	NA	TRBJ2-3	NA	CASSTTGRSTDTQYF	TGTGCCAGCAGTACCACAGGACGAAGCACAGATACGCAGTATTTT
TRBV5-4	15	NA	TRBJ2-5	TRBD1	CASSLDGTGFVTQYF	TGTGCCAGCAGCTTGGATGGGACAGGGTTCGTGACCCAGTACTTC